This T cell receptor (beta chain) was documented in a study of Tregs in tolerant kidney transplant recipients. Study conclusions and caveats: Tregs expanded with activated donor B cells seemed most donor-specific. In tolerant patients, donor-specific Tregs outgrew total Tregs, suggesting antigen-driven expansion.

Concerning this clone: Its specificity is not known.

Clones were sequenced by immunoSEQ multiplex PCR, and TCRdb holds only the in-frame ones, with some missing. The sample consists of about 64,000 clones, around 98% of them appearing once. This CDR3 has 14 amino acids. Germline values: CDR1 SGHKS, CDR2 YYEKEE (reference sequence). The V and J ends lost 2 bases and 6 bases, in that order; junction bases with no gene match: 7. Unstimulated Tregs (CD4+CD25+CD127-) and CD4+CD25- non-Tregs were sorted from PBMCs. Before regulatory T cell sorting, thawed PBMCs rested overnight at 37°C in approximately 200 IU/ml IL-2. This clonotype originated in a human donor who received a combined kidney and bone marrow transplant. This rearrangement joins TRBV5-5 to TRBJ2-7; 8 nucleotides agree with TRBD1. Sequences were derived from Tregs from blood, sampled before the transplant. The CDR3 nucleotides read TGTGCCAGCAGCTTATGGACAGGGCCGTCCGAGCAGTACTTC. This encodes CASSLWTGPSEQYF.